The 6 T cell receptor beta chains below were found in one sample sequenced in a study of vaccination effects on CD4 cells after COVID-19. CD4+ T cells specific for antigen were expanded with viral peptide pools by the ViraFEST assay before sequencing. Following 10 days of culture, CD4+ T cells were isolated. Vaccinated recipients, who were negative for nucleocapsid antibodies, had no history of SARS-CoV-2 infection. Here immunoSEQ multiplex PCR was the method, and the copy in TCRdb shows in-frame clones only, minus some. Among tens of thousands of clones listed, roughly 80% were seen once. These receptors lack a known antigen. Here the sequenced sample was CD4+ T cells from PBMCs cultured with HCoV-OC43 spike peptides, taken before COVID-19 vaccination. The sample's subset: HCoV-OC43 spike overlapping peptide pool stimulation. Receptors were obtained from a human donor who received a COVID-19 vaccine.

J is TRBJ1-2 and V is TRBV20-1; no clear D. V dropped 3 bases and J dropped 8 bases, with 19 bases sitting between them. CDR1 and CDR2 (germline): DFQATT, SNEGSKA (reference sequence). The CDR3 sequence is 14 residues long. DNA for the CDR3: TGCAGTGCTAGTAACGAGCGAGGGCCGGGGGGCTACACCTTC. Translation gives CSASNERGPGGYTF.

CDR3 residues: CASSGGTATGELFF. The CDR3, as DNA: TGTGCCAGCAGCGGGGGGACAGCCACCGGGGAGCTGTTTTTT. This chain uses TRBV7-3 with TRBJ2-2; D perhaps matches TRBD1 (7 bases). Trimming removed 5 bases from V and 4 bases from J, with 11 bases in between. This CDR3 is 14 amino acids long. Germline V gene lookup returns CDR1 SGHTA and CDR2 FQGTGA. Full variable domain (missing parts from reference TRBV7-3 and TRBJ2-2): GAGVSQTPSNKVTEKGKYVELRCDPISGHTALYWYRQSLGQGPEFLIYFQGTGAADDSGLPNDRFFAVRPEGSVSTLKIQRTERGDSAVYLCASSGGTATGELFFGEGSRLTVL.

The chain links TRBV24-1 to TRBJ2-2; unclear D gene. The CDR3 contains 18 residues. CDR1 and CDR2 from the germline V gene are KGHDR and SFDVKD. V was shortened by 3 bases and J by 3 bases, with 19 bases between the two germline ends. The DNA for the CDR3 is TGTGCCACCAGTGATCCCTTTTTGACAAGGATCGACACCGGGGAGCTGTTTTTT. This sequence encodes CATSDPFLTRIDTGELFF.

The rearrangement joins TRBV27 to TRBJ1-3; D uncertain. V was trimmed by 8 bases and J by 2 bases, leaving 7 bases between them. Germline V gives CDR1 MNHEY, CDR2 SMNVEV (reference sequence). This CDR3 has 12 residues. In DNA form, the CDR3 reads TGTGCCAGCCCTCACCCTGGAAACACCATATATTTT. Protein: CASPHPGNTIYF.

V and J are TRBV21-1 and TRBJ2-7; the D call TRBD1 from the table was never checked on the DNA. TRBV21-1 is flagged as a pseudogene. CDR3 length: 15 residues. The CDR3 is CASSPPGQGFYEQYV. DNA for the CDR3: TGTGCCAGCAGCCCTCCGGGACAGGGGTTCTACGAGCAGTACGTC.

This chain links TRBV29-1 with TRBJ1-1; TRBD1 aligns across 10 bases. The germline gives CDR1 SQVTM, CDR2 ANQGSEA. This CDR3 region has 15 residues. J was trimmed by 0 bases and V by 6 bases; bases with no gene match: 7. The CDR3 sequence: CSVQRTGGMNTEAFF. The DNA of the CDR3 is TGCAGCGTCCAACGGACAGGGGGGATGAACACTGAAGCTTTCTTT.